This T cell receptor (beta chain) emerged from a study of T cell responses to AZD1222 COVID-19 vaccine. In the case of this clone: What it binds is not known.

Only in-frame clones appear in the TCRdb table, and some are missing; sequencing was by immunoSEQ multiplex PCR. The table includes 25,000 to 35,000 clones, about 93% detected once. V was shortened by 7 bases and J by 0 bases, with 7 bases between the two germline ends. The CDR3 is 14 residues long. The V gene's germline CDR1 is MDHEN and CDR2 SYDVKM. Findings of the study overall: Repertoire sampling occurred only after the peak T cell response.

This chain links TRBV28 with TRBJ1-6; no clear D. The material was peripheral blood, obtained on day 0 of AZD1222 vaccination. This TCR derives from an adult in good health. For the CDR3, the DNA is TGTGCCAGCAAAGTAAGCTCCTATAATTCACCCCTCCACTTT. It encodes CASKVSSYNSPLHF.